One sample yielded the 10 T cell receptor beta chains listed below, sequenced in a study of early T cells in non-severe SARS-CoV-2 infection. TCRdb used MiXCR to reprocess the 5' RACE reads, holding one entry per CDR3 protein. The sample lists more than 20,000 distinct CDR3 sequences, 3.5% to 4.5% occurring once. The sample taken for sequencing was whole blood. Every receptor here comes from an adult who was a healthcare worker with PCR-confirmed SARS-CoV-2 infection or an uninfected control (not recorded which).

This clonotype was seen at least ten times. DNA for the CDR3: TGTGCCACCAGTGACCCTACGACGGACTCCTACAATGAGCAGTTCTTC. Its translation is CATSDPTTDSYNEQFF. The chain employs TRBV24-1 and TRBJ2-1, with D unclear. The CDR3 is made up of 16 amino acids. In germline, CDR1 is KGHDR, CDR2 SFDVKD. V lost 4 bases and J 0 bases, leaving 12 bases between the germline ends.

This clonotype has ten or more counts. This chain connects TRBV10-1 to TRBJ2-7; TRBD1 agrees at 10 bases. Trimming took 4 bases from V and 0 from J; bases not matched to a gene: 0. Germline-derived CDR1 and CDR2 are WNHNN and SYGVQD (reference sequence). CDR3 length equals 14 residues. CDR3 sequence: CASSGTGGSYEQYF. DNA for the CDR3: TGCGCCAGCAGTGGGACAGGGGGCTCCTACGAGCAGTACTTC.

At least ten counts were recorded for this clonotype. The rearrangement uses TRBV7-2 and TRBJ2-2; D is uncertain. The CDR3 sequence is 13 residues long. The V end was cut by 1 base, the J end by 6 bases, with 6 bases between. Germline V gene sequence: CDR1 SGHTA, CDR2 FQGNSA. CDR3 bases: TGTGCCAGCAGCTTAGTCCAGGCCGGGGAGCTGTTTTTT. It translates to CASSLVQAGELFF.

This clonotype was detected ten times or more. The chain couples TRBV2 to TRBJ1-5; no definite D call. The CDR3 loop spans 16 amino acids. V lost 3 bases, J lost 0 bases, and 12 bases lay in between. Germline assignment: CDR1 SNHLY and CDR2 FYNNEI. The DNA of the CDR3 is TGTGCCAGCAGTGACAGATCTAGGGTTAGCAATCAGCCCCAGCATTTT. Its translation: CASSDRSRVSNQPQHF.

This clonotype has ten or more counts. The chain's CDR3 is CASSLEGLGYNYGYTF. The DNA for the CDR3 is TGTGCCAGCAGTTTGGAGGGGCTCGGGTATAACTATGGCTACACCTTC. The gene calls are TRBV28 and TRBJ1-2, with D possibly matching TRBD1 (5 bases). This CDR3 comprises 16 residues. Germline V gene lookup returns CDR1 MDHEN and CDR2 SYDVKM. V was trimmed by 3 bases and J by 1 base, leaving 15 bases between them.

The chain has TRBV24-1 and TRBJ1-2, with D perhaps TRBD1 (5 bases). The germline V gene encodes CDR1 KGHDR and CDR2 SFDVKD. The CDR3 runs to 15 residues. V dropped 9 bases and J dropped 2 bases, with 18 bases sitting between them. CDR3 bases: TGTGCCACCTATGGAGCGACAGAGAAAAACTATGGCTACACCTTC. Protein product: CATYGATEKNYGYTF.

This clonotype was detected many times. This chain uses TRBV6-5 with TRBJ2-7; TRBD1 aligns across 7 bases. V lost 0 bases to trimming and J lost 2 bases; unmatched junction nucleotides: 4. CDR1 is MNHEY and CDR2 is SVGAGI in the germline V gene. The CDR3 is made up of 15 amino acids. The CDR3 region has the DNA TGTGCCAGCAGTTACTCGAAACAGGGGCCCTACGAGCAGTACTTC. Translation: CASSYSKQGPYEQYF.

This clonotype was counted many times. The gene calls are TRBV12-3 or TRBV12-4 and TRBJ2-7; D perhaps matches TRBD1 (6 bases). Trimming cost V 5 bases and J 3 bases, with 17 bases left between them. This CDR3 contains 15 residues. The CDR3 nucleotides read TGTGCCAGCAGTGCTGGGGCAGGGGAACGCTACGAGCAGTACTTC. This codes for CASSAGAGERYEQYF.

Many counts were recorded for this clonotype. The chain combines TRBV28 with TRBJ1-2; TRBD1 is a possible D gene (5 bases). Germline lookup yields CDR1 MDHEN and CDR2 SYDVKM. The germline V and J ends were trimmed by 3 bases and 8 bases, with 13 bases remaining between them. This CDR3 spans 13 amino acids. CDR3: CASSLFRQYGYTF. CDR3 DNA: TGTGCCAGCAGTTTGTTTAGACAGTACGGCTACACCTTC.

There are many counts of this clonotype. This sequence joins TRBV11-2 and TRBJ1-2; TRBD1 agrees at 7 bases. V lost 2 bases and J lost 3; bases outside the gene matches: 9. Looked up from germline, CDR1 is SGHAT and CDR2 is FQNNGV. The CDR3 has 16 amino acids. CDR3 nucleotides: TGTGCCAGCAGCTTAAATTTTCGGGACAGCCACTATGGCTACACCTTC. It translates to CASSLNFRDSHYGYTF. The full variable domain, in which reference TRBV11-2 and TRBJ1-2 provide the parts outside the CDR3, is EAGVAQSPRYKIIEKRQSVAFWCNPISGHATLYWYQQILGQGPKLLIQFQNNGVVDDSQLPKDRFSAERLKGVDSTLKIQPAKLEDSAVYLCASSLNFRDSHYGYTFGSGTRLTVV.